Many counts were recorded for the clone carrying this T cell receptor beta chain. Trimming stripped 8 bases from V and 7 bases from J, with 23 bases between. The CDR3 has 15 amino acids. Germline CDR1 MDHEN, CDR2 SYDVKM. The data belong to a study of read filtering for tumor transcriptome and immune sequencing. The library was built from 400 ng RNA with molecular barcoded adaptors for alpha/delta and beta/gamma chains. TCRdb analysed the reads with MiXCR anew, one entry per CDR3 protein. The table records roughly 38,000 distinct CDR3 sequences, roughly 13% of them present only once. The sample comprised a population of CD138-negative cells sorted from bone marrow. This clonotype was obtained from a donor aged 40 or over with multiple myeloma. The chain links TRBV28 to TRBJ1-2; D unclear. CDR3 protein: CASRPSPGLVAGYTF. The CDR3 DNA follows: TGTGCCAGCCGTCCCAGCCCGGGTTTAGTGGCTGGCTACACCTTC.